One and the same sample provided the 8 T cell receptor beta chains below, sequenced in a study of Graves' ophthalmopathy and Graves' hyperthyroidism (dated by TCRdb to the late 2010s). These reads were obtained on an Illumina HiSeq 2000. TCR beta CDR3 regions were amplified from RNA transcripts for repertoire sequencing. The first round of RT-PCR was done with HTBI primers and the Qiagen OneStep RT-PCR kit, and was followed by a second round of multiplex PCR, then size selection and purification. TCRdb applied fastp at Q25 and MiXCR to the public reads, then kept only in-frame beta chains. Each CDR3 protein gets just one entry, which takes the most common genes and DNA from the rows behind it. Recorded for this sample are 360,000 or so distinct CDR3 sequences; around 19% of them occurred a single time. The ten largest clones capture around 1.4% of the sample. Sequencing input: peripheral blood. The source of these receptors is a woman aged 18-35 years with Graves' ophthalmopathy. Donor details come from another sample of the same person, matched by shared clones.

The chain carries TRBV3-1 and TRBJ2-7, with D unclear. The V end was cut by 3 bases, the J end by 1 base, with 10 bases between. The CDR3 sequence is 14 residues long. The germline V gene has CDR1 LGHDT and CDR2 YNNKEL (reference sequence). The CDR3 is CASSHKLFSYEQYF. DNA for the CDR3: TGTGCCAGCAGCCACAAACTGTTTTCCTACGAGCAGTACTTC.

This clonotype was seen only a few times. This chain links TRBV30 with TRBJ1-5, with 10 bases matching TRBD1. J lost 5 bases, V lost 3 bases, and 4 bases had no gene match. Germline CDR1 and CDR2: GTSNPN and SVGIG (reference sequence). This CDR3 is built from 14 residues. Here the CDR3 DNA reads TGTGCCTGGAGGGGGACAGGGGTGGATCAGCCCCAGCATTTT. Translating gives CAWRGTGVDQPQHF.

The chain is built from TRBV6-2 or TRBV6-3 and TRBJ2-6, with a tentative D call TRBD2 (5 bases). This CDR3 has 14 amino acids. V was pared by 2 bases and J by 9 bases, with 11 bases between. Germline V gene data show CDR1 as MNHEY and CDR2 as SVGEGT. CDR3 in amino acids: CASSYVGVVNVLTF. In DNA, the CDR3 is TGTGCCAGCAGTTACGTCGGGGTTGTCAACGTCCTGACTTTC.

This clonotype was seen many times. V usage is TRBV30 and J usage is TRBJ1-5; unclear D gene. Between the trimmed V and J ends, which lost 0 bases and 3 bases, there was a span of 9 bases. The CDR3 spans 14 residues. Germline V gene data show CDR1 as GTSNPN and CDR2 as SVGIG (reference sequence). CDR3 loop: CAWSVKGLNQPQHF. In DNA, the CDR3 is TGTGCCTGGAGTGTCAAAGGGCTCAATCAGCCCCAGCATTTT.

At least ten counts were recorded for this clonotype. The chain carries TRBV2 and TRBJ2-7, with 7 bases identical to TRBD2. The germline gives CDR1 SNHLY, CDR2 FYNNEI. After removal of 3 bases from V and 3 bases from J, the junction contained 17 bases not matched to a gene. The CDR3 covers 18 residues. The CDR3 DNA reads as TGTGCCAGCAGTGATGGGCTAGCGGCCGGCCTTGGGAGCTACGAGCAGTACTTC. It encodes CASSDGLAAGLGSYEQYF.

This clonotype was counted at least ten times. As DNA, the CDR3 is TGTGCCAGCAGCTTAGATGGACTAGCGGCCTACGAGCAGTACTTC. Translation: CASSLDGLAAYEQYF. This chain links TRBV11-2 with TRBJ2-7; 10 bases are a match to TRBD2. The V gene's germline CDR1 is SGHAT and CDR2 FQNNGV. Unmatched junction bases numbered 1, after V lost 0 bases and J lost 2 bases. There are 15 residues in the CDR3.

V usage is TRBV15 and J usage is TRBJ1-1; TRBD1 matches at 10 bases. This CDR3 has 17 residues. V gave up 1 base and J gave up 5 bases; unmatched junction bases: 10. CDR1 LNHNV and CDR2 YYDKDF come from the germline V gene (reference sequence). CDR3 region: CATSRGDRDRGRTEAFF. The CDR3 DNA reads as TGTGCCACCAGCAGAGGAGACCGGGACAGGGGACGGACTGAAGCTTTCTTT. Looking up the rest from reference TRBV15 and TRBJ1-1 gives the full variable domain: DAMVIQNPRYQVTQFGKPVTLSCSQTLNHNVMYWYQQKSSQAPKLLFHYYDKDFNNEADTPDNFQSRRPNTSFCFLDIRSPGLGDTAMYLCATSRGDRDRGRTEAFFGQGTRLTVV.

The chain has TRBV28 and TRBJ1-5; no firm D call. The V gene lost 4 bases and the J gene lost 0 bases, with 10 bases spanning the gap. CDR1 is MDHEN and CDR2 is SYDVKM in the germline V gene. The CDR3 is 15 residues long. The DNA for the CDR3 is TGTGCCAGCAGTTGGACGGCTATTAGCAATCAGCCCCAGCATTTT. It encodes CASSWTAISNQPQHF. Combining the CDR3 with reference TRBV28 and TRBJ1-5 gives the whole variable domain DVKVTQSSRYLVKRTGEKVFLECVQDMDHENMFWYRQDPGLGLRLIYFSYDVKMKEKGDIPEGYSVSREKKERFSLILESASTNQTSMYLCASSWTAISNQPQHFGDGTRLSIL.